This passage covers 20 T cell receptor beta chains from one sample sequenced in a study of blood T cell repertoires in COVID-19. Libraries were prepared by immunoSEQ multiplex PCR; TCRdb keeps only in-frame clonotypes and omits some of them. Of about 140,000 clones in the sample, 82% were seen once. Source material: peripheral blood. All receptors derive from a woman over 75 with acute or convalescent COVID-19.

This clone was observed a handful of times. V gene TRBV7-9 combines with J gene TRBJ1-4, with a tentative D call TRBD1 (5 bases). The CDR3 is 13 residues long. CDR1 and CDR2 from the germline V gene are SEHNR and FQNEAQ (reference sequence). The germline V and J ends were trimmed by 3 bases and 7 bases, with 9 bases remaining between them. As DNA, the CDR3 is TGTGCCAGCAGCTTCCCAGGGCGTGAAAAACTGTTTTTT. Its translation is CASSFPGREKLFF.

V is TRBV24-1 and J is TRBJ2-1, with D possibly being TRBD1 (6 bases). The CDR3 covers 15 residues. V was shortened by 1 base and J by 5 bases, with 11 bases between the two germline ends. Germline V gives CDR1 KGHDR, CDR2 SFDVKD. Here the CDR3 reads CATSDLGGQHNEQFF. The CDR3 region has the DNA TGTGCCACCAGTGATTTAGGGGGACAACACAATGAGCAGTTCTTC.

As DNA, the CDR3 is TGTGCCAGCAGCGCCGCACAGGTCGGCATGAACACTGAAGCTTTCTTT. This codes for CASSAAQVGMNTEAFF. This chain uses TRBV7-6 with TRBJ1-1, with D maybe TRBD1 (5 bases). Trimming took 5 bases from V and 0 from J, leaving 16 bases between them. The CDR3 sequence is 16 residues long. In germline, CDR1 is SGHVS, CDR2 FNYEAQ.

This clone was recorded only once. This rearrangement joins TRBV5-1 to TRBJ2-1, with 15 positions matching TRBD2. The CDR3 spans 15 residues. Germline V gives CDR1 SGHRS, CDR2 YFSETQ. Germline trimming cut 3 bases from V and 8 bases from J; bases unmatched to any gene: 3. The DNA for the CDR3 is TGCGCCAGCAGCTGGACTAGCGGGGGGGTCGATGAGCAGTTCTTC. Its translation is CASSWTSGGVDEQFF.

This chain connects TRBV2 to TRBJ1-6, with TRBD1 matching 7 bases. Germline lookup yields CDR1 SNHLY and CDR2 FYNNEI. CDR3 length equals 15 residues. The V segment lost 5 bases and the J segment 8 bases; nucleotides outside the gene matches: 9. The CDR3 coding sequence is TGTGCCAGCAGTAGTTCGACAGGGCAGTATTCACCCCTCCACTTT. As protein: CASSSSTGQYSPLHF.

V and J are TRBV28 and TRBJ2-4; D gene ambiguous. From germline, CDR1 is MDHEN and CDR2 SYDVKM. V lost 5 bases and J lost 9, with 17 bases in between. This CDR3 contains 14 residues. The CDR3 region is CASSPARTVGIQYF. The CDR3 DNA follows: TGTGCCAGCAGTCCTGCCCGAACAGTCGGCATTCAGTACTTC.

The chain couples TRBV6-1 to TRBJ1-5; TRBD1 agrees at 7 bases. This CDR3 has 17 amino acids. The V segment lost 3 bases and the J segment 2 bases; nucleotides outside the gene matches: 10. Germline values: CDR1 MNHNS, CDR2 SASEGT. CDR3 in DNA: TGTGCCAGCAGTGACGCGGACAGGTTAGCAGGCAATCAGCCCCAGCATTTT. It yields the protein CASSDADRLAGNQPQHF.

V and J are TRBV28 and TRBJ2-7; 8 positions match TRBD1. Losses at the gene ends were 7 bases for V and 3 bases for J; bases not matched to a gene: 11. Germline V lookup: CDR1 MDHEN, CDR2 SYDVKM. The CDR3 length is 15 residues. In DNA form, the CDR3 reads TGTGCCAGCACCCCCGTCTTAGGACAGGGCTACGAGCAGTACTTC. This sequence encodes CASTPVLGQGYEQYF.

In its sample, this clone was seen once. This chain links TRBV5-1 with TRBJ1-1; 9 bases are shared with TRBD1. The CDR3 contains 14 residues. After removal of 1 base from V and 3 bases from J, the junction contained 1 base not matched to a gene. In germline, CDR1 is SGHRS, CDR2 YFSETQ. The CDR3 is CASSLTGGHTEAFF. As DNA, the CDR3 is TGCGCCAGCAGCTTGACAGGGGGCCACACTGAAGCTTTCTTT.

The CDR3 loop is CASSLQSGGSYGYTF. The CDR3 DNA sequence: TGTGCCAGCAGCCTTCAGTCCGGCGGAAGCTATGGCTACACCTTC. V usage is TRBV9 and J usage is TRBJ1-2; D gene ambiguous. The germline V gene encodes CDR1 SGDLS and CDR2 YYNGEE. With 4 bases removed from V and 4 bases from J, the gap between germline ends came to 17 bases. This CDR3 is 15 amino acids long.

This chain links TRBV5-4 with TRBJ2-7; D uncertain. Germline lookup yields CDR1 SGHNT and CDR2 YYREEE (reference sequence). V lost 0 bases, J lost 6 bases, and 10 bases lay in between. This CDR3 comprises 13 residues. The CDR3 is CASSLETWSEQYF. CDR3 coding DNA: TGTGCCAGCAGCTTGGAGACATGGTCCGAGCAGTACTTC.

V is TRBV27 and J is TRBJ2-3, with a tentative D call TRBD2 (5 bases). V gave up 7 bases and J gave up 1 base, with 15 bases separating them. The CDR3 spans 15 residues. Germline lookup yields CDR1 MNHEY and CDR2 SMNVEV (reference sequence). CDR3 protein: CASIAASSGTDTQYF. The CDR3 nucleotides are TGTGCCAGCATTGCAGCTAGCAGTGGCACAGATACGCAGTATTTT.

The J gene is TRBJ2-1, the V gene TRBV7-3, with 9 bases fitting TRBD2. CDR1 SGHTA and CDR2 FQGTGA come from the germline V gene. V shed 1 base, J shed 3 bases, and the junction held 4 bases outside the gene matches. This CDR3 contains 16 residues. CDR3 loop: CASSLNAGGLYNEQFF. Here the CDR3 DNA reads TGTGCCAGCAGCTTAAATGCGGGGGGGCTCTACAATGAGCAGTTCTTC.

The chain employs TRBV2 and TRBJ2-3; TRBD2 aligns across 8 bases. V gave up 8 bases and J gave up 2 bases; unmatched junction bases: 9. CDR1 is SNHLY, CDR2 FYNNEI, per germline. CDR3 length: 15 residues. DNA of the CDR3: TGTGCCAGCCCCCCCCCGGGGGGGATCACAGATACGCAGTATTTT. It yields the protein CASPPPGGITDTQYF.

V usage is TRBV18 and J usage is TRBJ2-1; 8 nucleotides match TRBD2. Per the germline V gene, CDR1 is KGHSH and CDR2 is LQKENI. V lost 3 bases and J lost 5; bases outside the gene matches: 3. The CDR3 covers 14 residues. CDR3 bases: TGTGCCAGCTCACCCCGGCGGGGGGACAATGAGCAGTTCTTC. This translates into CASSPRRGDNEQFF.

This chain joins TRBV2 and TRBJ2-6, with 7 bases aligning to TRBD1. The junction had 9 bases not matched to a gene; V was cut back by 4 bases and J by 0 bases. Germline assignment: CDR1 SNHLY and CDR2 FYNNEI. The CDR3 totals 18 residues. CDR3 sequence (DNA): TGTGCCAGCAGTGGGCACAGGGGCGCGGGCTCTGGGGCCAACGTCCTGACTTTC. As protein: CASSGHRGAGSGANVLTF. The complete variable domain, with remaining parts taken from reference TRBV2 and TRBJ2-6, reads EPEVTQTPSHQVTQMGQEVILRCVPISNHLYFYWYRQILGQKVEFLVSFYNNEISEKSEIFDDQFSVERPDGSNFTLKIRSTKLEDSAMYFCASSGHRGAGSGANVLTFGAGSRLTVL.

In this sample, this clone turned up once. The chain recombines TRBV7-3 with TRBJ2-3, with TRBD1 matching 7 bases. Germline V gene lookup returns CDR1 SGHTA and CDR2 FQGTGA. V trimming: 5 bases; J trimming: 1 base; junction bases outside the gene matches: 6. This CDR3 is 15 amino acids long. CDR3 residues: CASSRGQWGTDTQYF. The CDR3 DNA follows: TGTGCCAGCAGCCGGGGACAGTGGGGCACAGATACGCAGTATTTT.

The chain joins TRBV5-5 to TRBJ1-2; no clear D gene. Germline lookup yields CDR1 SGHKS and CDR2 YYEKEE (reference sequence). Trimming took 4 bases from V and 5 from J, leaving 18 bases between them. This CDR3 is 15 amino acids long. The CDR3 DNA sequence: TGTGCCAGCAGCCCCGGACGGACTGTTCCTTATGGCTACACCTTC. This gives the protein CASSPGRTVPYGYTF.

The CDR3, as DNA: TGTGCCAGCGGGAACCGGGACAGGGTCAGCAATCAGCCCCAGCATTTT. Encoded protein: CASGNRDRVSNQPQHF. This sequence joins TRBV28 and TRBJ1-5; 9 bases agree with TRBD1. V trimming: 8 bases; J trimming: 1 base; junction bases outside the gene matches: 9. The germline V gene has CDR1 MDHEN and CDR2 SYDVKM. The CDR3 loop spans 16 amino acids.

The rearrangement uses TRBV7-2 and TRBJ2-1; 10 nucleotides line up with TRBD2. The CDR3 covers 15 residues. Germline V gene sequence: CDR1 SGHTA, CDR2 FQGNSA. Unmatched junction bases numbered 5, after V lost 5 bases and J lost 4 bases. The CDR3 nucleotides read TGTGCCAGCAGCCCTCGGACTAGCGGTTACAATGAGCAGTTCTTC. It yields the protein CASSPRTSGYNEQFF.